This TCR beta chain was profiled in a study of blood T cell repertoires in COVID-19. Overall study context: COVID-19 samples from acute and convalescent phases originated in the United States, Italy and Spain. In each case, the material was cDNA or gDNA derived from T cells, B-cell-depleted T cells, or PBMCs.

Authors' data handling: For nucleated cells, counts were estimated from reference gene primer amplification. This table comes from immunoSEQ multiplex PCR, and its TCRdb copy is limited to in-frame clones, with some not included. The V and J calls and clone size were taken over from that table, and D and trimming were inferred from the DNA. In the table there are approximately 120,000 clones, approximately 74% of which are singletons. Germline V gives CDR1 SGHNT, CDR2 YENEEA. Germline trimming cut 3 bases from V and 7 bases from J; bases unmatched to any gene: 14. The CDR3 spans 16 residues. V gene TRBV11-3 combines with J gene TRBJ2-7; 8 bases agree with TRBD1. The TCR was taken from a man in his sixties with acute or convalescent COVID-19. Input material: peripheral blood. The CDR3, as DNA: TGTGCCAGCAGCTTGGTCAGGGGGCGGGTCTTACAGGAGCAGTACTTC. Encoded protein: CASSLVRGRVLQEQYF.